This is a list of T cell receptor beta chains from one sample in a study of vaccination and CD4 T cells after COVID-19. Which antigens these TCRs recognize remains unknown. TCRdb used MiXCR to reprocess the PCR reads, holding one entry per CDR3 protein. The profile covers about 22,000 distinct CDR3 sequences, with less than 35% appearing a single time and 8.6% taken by the ten largest. This specimen consisted of CD4+ T cells from blood, cultured in vitro, obtained about 7 months after SARS-CoV-2 vaccination. The receptors here all came from a human donor who had recovered from COVID-19. CDR3s include the opening cysteine and the closing phenylalanine or tryptophan. A D gene is named only where the DNA matches it firmly. Clone size is given for some rows only: seen once, a few or many times, or a class if the clone is expanded.

d_call,cdr3_length,j_call,clone_size,v_call,cdr3_aa,cdr3_nt
NA,15,TRBJ2-2,few,TRBV20-1,CSATPWDANTGELFF,TGCAGTGCGACCCCCTGGGACGCGAACACCGGGGAGCTGTTTTTT
TRBD1,17,TRBJ2-7,few,TRBV20-1,CSANPPPTGGARYEQYF,TGCAGTGCTAACCCCCCCCCCACAGGGGGCGCTAGGTACGAGCAGTACTTC
NA,13,TRBJ2-5,NA,TRBV7-9,CASSLGPGETQYF,TGTGCCAGCAGCCTGGGCCCTGGGGAGACCCAGTACTTC
TRBD2,20,TRBJ2-3,NA,TRBV7-9,CASSGYRGTSGSRGTDTQYF,TGTGCCAGCAGCGGATACCGAGGGACTAGCGGGAGTAGGGGCACAGATACGCAGTATTTT
TRBD1,14,TRBJ1-6,few,TRBV19,CAGRGQGLHSPLHF,TGTGCCGGAAGAGGACAGGGTCTCCATTCACCCCTCCACTTT
NA,17,TRBJ2-4,once,TRBV20-1,CSADEPGPSPAKNIQYF,TGCAGTGCCGACGAACCGGGACCCTCTCCGGCCAAAAACATTCAGTACTTC
TRBD1,14,TRBJ1-2,NA,TRBV10-3,CAISTGTGRLGYTF,TGTGCCATCAGCACCGGGACAGGGAGGCTAGGCTACACCTTC
NA,12,TRBJ2-5,NA,TRBV29-1,CSVGGFGETQYF,TGCAGCGTTGGAGGGTTCGGGGAGACCCAGTATTTC
NA,12,TRBJ2-1,NA,TRBV10-3,CAISDFEYEQFF,TGTGCCATCAGTGATTTCGAATACGAGCAGTTCTTC
NA,11,TRBJ2-7,NA,TRBV7-2,CASSAIYEQYF,TGTGCCAGCAGCGCGATCTACGAGCAGTACTTC